This T cell receptor (beta chain) was documented in a study of blood T cell repertoires in COVID-19. At the level of the study: Spain, Italy and the United States supplied samples that represented acute and convalescent COVID-19. Sample material is recorded as cDNA or gDNA derived from T cells, B-cell-depleted T cells, or PBMCs.

The count of this clone is one. This sample also contains other DNA sequences that code for the same CDR3. Per the study methods: Reference gene primer amplification in the assay estimated nucleated cell counts. The method was immunoSEQ multiplex PCR; TCRdb's version includes in-frame clones alone and lacks a portion of them. The V and J calls and clone size come from that table; D and trimming were worked out from the DNA. The profile covers some 200,000 clones, with 80% appearing a single time and around 13% taken by the ten largest. The CDR3 runs 13 residues. Germline V gene sequence: CDR1 SQVTM, CDR2 ANQGSEA. Trimming shortened V by 4 bases and J by 2 bases, and 11 bases separated the two germline ends.

The V and J genes are TRBV29-1 and TRBJ1-1, with a possible D match to TRBD1 (5 bases). The specimen was peripheral blood. The receptor was isolated from a human donor in a cohort sampled during active COVID-19. CDR3 in amino acids: CSVGQTLNTEAFF. For the CDR3, the DNA is TGCAGCGTTGGACAGACCCTTAACACTGAAGCTTTCTTT.